One sample yielded the 6 T cell receptor beta chains listed below, sequenced in a study of blood T cell dynamics during melanoma immunotherapy. Using immunoSEQ multiplex PCR, the repertoire was profiled, and TCRdb retains in-frame clones only, with some absent. Of roughly 9,000 clones detected, less than 90% appear once; the ten largest clones hold about 1%. Time point in this sample: week 3, after first cycle of checkpoint inhibitor. Material: blood, obtained from a patient treated with checkpoint blockade. The receptors were sampled from a human donor with melanoma.

About this clone itself: At one end the junction does not follow the germline gene, possibly because of a read error. The V gene is TRBV4-2, the J gene TRBJ1-4, with D tentatively TRBD1 (5 bases). The CDR3 runs 13 residues. Germline CDR1 is LGHNA and CDR2 is YNFKEQ. The CDR3 DNA follows: TGTGCCAGCAGCCGAGACACCAGGAGGGGCCCCTCATTT. Translated: CASSRDTRRGPSF.

The chain has TRBV19 and TRBJ1-5, with TRBD1 matching over 9 bases. V lost 6 bases to trimming and J lost 2 bases; unmatched junction nucleotides: 5. This CDR3 contains 15 residues. Per the germline V gene, CDR1 is LNHDA and CDR2 is SQIVND (reference sequence). In nucleotides, the CDR3 is TGTGCCAGTAGGACCACAGGGGGCGGCAATCAGCCCCAGCATTTT. It is translated as CASRTTGGGNQPQHF.

The chain joins TRBV19 to TRBJ2-7; unclear D gene. Per germline, CDR1 LNHDA and CDR2 SQIVND (reference sequence). The CDR3 contains 13 residues. V was shortened by 4 bases and J by 4 bases, with 11 bases between the two germline ends. The CDR3 here is CASSTQDGYEQYF. CDR3 bases: TGTGCCAGTAGTACTCAAGACGGATACGAGCAGTACTTC. The full variable domain, completed using reference TRBV19 and TRBJ2-7, is DGGITQSPKYLFRKEGQNVTLSCEQNLNHDAMYWYRQDPGQGLRLIYYSQIVNDFQKGDIAEGYSVSREKKESFPLTVTSAQKNPTAFYLCASSTQDGYEQYFGPGTRLTVT.

The chain combines TRBV7-6 with TRBJ2-1, with D perhaps assigned TRBD1 or TRBD2 (8 bases each). The length of the CDR3 is 17 residues. The germline gives CDR1 SGHVS, CDR2 FNYEAQ. V was trimmed by 0 bases and J by 2 bases, leaving 14 bases between them. This chain's CDR3 is CASSLAVAGQAYNEQFF. The CDR3 DNA reads as TGTGCCAGCAGCTTAGCGGTAGCGGGACAGGCCTACAATGAGCAGTTCTTC.

This chain connects TRBV11-2 to TRBJ2-7, with TRBD1 identical over 7 bases. Germline V gene data show CDR1 as SGHAT and CDR2 as FQNNGV. J lost 2 bases, V lost 0 bases, and 4 bases had no gene match. The length of the CDR3 is 15 residues. CDR3 region: CASSLDPQGPYEQYF. CDR3 coding DNA: TGTGCCAGCAGCTTAGACCCACAGGGGCCCTACGAGCAGTACTTC.

This CDR3 reads CASSFGTGSGYGYTF. CDR3 nucleotide sequence: TGCGCCAGCAGCTTTGGGACAGGGAGCGGCTATGGCTACACCTTC. This chain uses TRBV5-1 with TRBJ1-2; 9 nucleotides align to TRBD1. The ends lost 2 bases at V and 4 bases at J; junction bases unmatched: 6. The CDR3 spans 15 residues. Germline V CDR1 and CDR2: SGHRS, YFSETQ.